This record looks at one TCR beta chain sequence and its context. This CDR3 comprises 11 residues. With V trimmed by 6 bases and J by 10 bases, 8 bases remained unmatched. Germline V lookup: CDR1 DFQATT, CDR2 SNEGSKA (reference sequence). TCRdb re-derived calls from the 5' RACE reads in MiXCR, one entry per CDR3 protein. The table has more than 85,000 distinct CDR3 sequences, around 16% seen once; the top ten hold over 0.95%. The entry originates in a study of early T cells in non-severe SARS-CoV-2 infection. The chain carries TRBV20-1 and TRBJ1-1; TRBD1 matches 7 bases. The origin of this receptor is an adult who was a healthcare worker with PCR-confirmed SARS-CoV-2 infection or an uninfected control (not recorded which). What was sequenced was whole blood. The CDR3 spells CSADREGRAFF. CDR3 nucleotides: TGCAGTGCCGACAGGGAGGGACGAGCTTTCTTT.